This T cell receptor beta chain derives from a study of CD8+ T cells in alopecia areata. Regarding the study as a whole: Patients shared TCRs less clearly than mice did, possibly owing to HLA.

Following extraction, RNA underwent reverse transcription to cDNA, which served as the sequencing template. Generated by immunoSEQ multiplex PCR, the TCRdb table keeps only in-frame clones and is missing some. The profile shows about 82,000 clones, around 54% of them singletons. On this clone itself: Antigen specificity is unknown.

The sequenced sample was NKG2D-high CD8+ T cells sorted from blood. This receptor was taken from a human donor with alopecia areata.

CDR3 DNA sequence: TGTGCCAGCAGTGAATGGTTGGGAGTTCAAGAGACCCAGTACTTC. This encodes CASSEWLGVQETQYF. The V call is TRBV2, the J call TRBJ2-5, with D perhaps TRBD2 (5 bases). Germline V gene data show CDR1 as SNHLY and CDR2 as FYNNEI. Trimming shortened V by 2 bases and J by 2 bases, and 12 bases separated the two germline ends. CDR3 length: 15 amino acids.